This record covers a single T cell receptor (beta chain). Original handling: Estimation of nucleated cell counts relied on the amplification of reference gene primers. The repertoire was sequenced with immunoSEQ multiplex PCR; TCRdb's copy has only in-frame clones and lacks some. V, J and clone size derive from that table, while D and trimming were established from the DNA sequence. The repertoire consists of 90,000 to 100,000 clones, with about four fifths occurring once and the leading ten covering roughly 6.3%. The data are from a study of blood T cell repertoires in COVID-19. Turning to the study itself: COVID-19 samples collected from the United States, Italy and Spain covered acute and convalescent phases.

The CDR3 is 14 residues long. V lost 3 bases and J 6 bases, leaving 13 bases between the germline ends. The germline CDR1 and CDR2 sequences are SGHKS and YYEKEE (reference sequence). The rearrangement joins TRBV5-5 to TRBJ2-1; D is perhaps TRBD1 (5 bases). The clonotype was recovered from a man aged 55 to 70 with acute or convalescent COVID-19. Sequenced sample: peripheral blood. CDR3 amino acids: CASSWGLGSNEQFF. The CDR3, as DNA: TGTGCCAGCAGCTGGGGCTTAGGTAGCAATGAGCAGTTCTTC.